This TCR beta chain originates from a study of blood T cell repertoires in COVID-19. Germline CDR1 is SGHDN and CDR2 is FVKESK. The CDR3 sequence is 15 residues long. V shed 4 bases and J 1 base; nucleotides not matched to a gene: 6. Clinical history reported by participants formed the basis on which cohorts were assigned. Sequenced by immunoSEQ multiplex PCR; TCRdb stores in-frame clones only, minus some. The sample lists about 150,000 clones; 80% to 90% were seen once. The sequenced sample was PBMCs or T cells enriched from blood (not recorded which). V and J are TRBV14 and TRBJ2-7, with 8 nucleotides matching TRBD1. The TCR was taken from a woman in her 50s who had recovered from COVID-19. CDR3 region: CASSRTGTGSYEQYF. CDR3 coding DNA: TGTGCCAGCAGCCGGACCGGGACAGGATCCTACGAGCAGTACTTC.